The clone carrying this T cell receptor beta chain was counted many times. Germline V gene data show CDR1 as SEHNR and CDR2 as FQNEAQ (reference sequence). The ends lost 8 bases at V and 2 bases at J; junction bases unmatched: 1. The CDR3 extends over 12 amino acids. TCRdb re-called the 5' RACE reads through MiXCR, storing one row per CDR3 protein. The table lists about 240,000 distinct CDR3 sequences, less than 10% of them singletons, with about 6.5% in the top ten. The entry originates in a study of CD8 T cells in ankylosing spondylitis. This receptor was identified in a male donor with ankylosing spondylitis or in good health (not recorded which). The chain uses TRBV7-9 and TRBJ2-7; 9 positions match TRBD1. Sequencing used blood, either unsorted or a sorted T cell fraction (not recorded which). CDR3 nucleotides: TGTGCCAGCGGGGACAGGGCCTACGAGCAGTACTTC. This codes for CASGDRAYEQYF.